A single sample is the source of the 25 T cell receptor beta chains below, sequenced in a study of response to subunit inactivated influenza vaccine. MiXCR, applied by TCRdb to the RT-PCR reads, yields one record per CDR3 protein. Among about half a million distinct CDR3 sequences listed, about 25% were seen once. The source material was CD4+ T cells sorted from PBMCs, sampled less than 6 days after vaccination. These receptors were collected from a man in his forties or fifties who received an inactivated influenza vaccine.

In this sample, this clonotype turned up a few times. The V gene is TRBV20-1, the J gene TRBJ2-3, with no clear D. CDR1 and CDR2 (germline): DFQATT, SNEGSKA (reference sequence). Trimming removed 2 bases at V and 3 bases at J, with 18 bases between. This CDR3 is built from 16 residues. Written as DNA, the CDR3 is TGCAGTGCTAGAAAGACCCCAGCGAGTCGGACAGATACGCAGTATTTT. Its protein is CSARKTPASRTDTQYF.

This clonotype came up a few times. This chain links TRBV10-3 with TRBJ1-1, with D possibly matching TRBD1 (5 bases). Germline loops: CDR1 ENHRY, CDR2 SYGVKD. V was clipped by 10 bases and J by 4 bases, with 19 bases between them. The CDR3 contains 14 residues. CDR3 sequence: CANSEAGGVTEAFF. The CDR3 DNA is TGTGCCAACTCCGAGGCCGGGGGTGTCACTGAAGCTTTCTTT.

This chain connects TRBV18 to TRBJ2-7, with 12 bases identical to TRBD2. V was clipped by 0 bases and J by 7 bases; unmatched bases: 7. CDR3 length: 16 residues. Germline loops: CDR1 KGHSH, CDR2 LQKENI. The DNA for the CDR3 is TGTGCCAGCTCACCACCCTCGGCTAGCGGGAGGGAAGAGCAGTACTTC. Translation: CASSPPSASGREEQYF.

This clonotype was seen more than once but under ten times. For the CDR3, the DNA is TGTGCCAGCGCTGGGTTTTATGAGCAGTTCTTC. It specifies CASAGFYEQFF. V gene TRBV27 combines with J gene TRBJ2-1; D remains unclear. The CDR3 has 11 amino acids. Germline loops: CDR1 MNHEY, CDR2 SMNVEV (reference sequence). Trimming shortened V by 8 bases and J by 8 bases, and 10 bases separated the two germline ends.

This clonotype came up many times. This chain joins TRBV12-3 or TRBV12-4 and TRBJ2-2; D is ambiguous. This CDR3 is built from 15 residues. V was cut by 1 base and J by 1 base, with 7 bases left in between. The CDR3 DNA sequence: TGTGCCAGCAGTTTAGGGGTCTTGAACACCGGGGAGCTGTTTTTT. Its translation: CASSLGVLNTGELFF.

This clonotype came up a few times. This CDR3 reads CASSPLAGALDTQYF. The DNA of the CDR3 is TGTGCCAGCTCACCATTGGCGGGAGCTTTAGATACGCAGTATTTT. J is TRBJ2-3 and V is TRBV18; TRBD2 matches at 7 bases. The ends lost 2 bases at V and 5 bases at J; junction bases unmatched: 7. CDR3 size: 15 residues. The germline CDR1 and CDR2 sequences are KGHSH and LQKENI.

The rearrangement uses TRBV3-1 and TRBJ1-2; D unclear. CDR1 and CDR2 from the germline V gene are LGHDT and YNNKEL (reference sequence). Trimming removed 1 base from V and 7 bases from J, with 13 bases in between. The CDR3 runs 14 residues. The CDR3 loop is CASSQVRSGGGYTF. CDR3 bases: TGTGCCAGCAGCCAAGTCCGATCGGGTGGTGGCTACACCTTC.

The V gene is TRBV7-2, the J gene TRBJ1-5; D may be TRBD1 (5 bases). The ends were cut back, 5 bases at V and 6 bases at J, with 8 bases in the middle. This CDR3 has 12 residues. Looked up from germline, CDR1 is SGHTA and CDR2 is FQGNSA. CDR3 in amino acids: CASSRDSQPQHF. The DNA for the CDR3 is TGTGCCAGCAGCCGCGACAGTCAGCCCCAGCATTTT.

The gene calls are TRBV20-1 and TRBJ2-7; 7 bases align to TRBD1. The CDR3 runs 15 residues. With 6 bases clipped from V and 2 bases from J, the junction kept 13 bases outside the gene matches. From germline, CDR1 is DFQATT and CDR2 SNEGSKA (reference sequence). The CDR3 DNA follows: TGCAGTGCCAACTCGCCCCGGGACAGTACCTACGAGCAGTACTTC. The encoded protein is CSANSPRDSTYEQYF.

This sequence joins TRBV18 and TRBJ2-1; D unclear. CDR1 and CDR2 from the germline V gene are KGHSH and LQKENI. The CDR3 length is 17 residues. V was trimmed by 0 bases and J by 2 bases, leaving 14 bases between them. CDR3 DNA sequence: TGTGCCAGCTCACCACCGTACCAGGCAACCACCTACAATGAGCAGTTCTTC. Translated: CASSPPYQATTYNEQFF.

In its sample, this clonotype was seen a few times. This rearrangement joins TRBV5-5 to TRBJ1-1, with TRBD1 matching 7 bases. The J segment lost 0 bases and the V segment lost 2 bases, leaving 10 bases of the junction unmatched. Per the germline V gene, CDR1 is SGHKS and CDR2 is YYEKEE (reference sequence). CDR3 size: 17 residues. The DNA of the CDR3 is TGTGCCAGCAGCTTTTCAGGGGGTACGGGCGTGAACACTGAAGCTTTCTTT. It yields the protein CASSFSGGTGVNTEAFF.

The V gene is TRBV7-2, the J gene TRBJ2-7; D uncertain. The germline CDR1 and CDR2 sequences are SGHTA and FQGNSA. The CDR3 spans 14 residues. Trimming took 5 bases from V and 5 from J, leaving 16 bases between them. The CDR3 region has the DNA TGTGCCAGCAGCCCCCCAGCCCCCACCCACGAGCAGTACTTC. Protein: CASSPPAPTHEQYF.

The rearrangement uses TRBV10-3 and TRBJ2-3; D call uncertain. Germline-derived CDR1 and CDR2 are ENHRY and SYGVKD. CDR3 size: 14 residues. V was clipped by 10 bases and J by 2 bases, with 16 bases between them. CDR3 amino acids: CASKPVAATDTQYF. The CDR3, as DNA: TGTGCCAGCAAACCCGTGGCCGCCACAGATACGCAGTATTTT.

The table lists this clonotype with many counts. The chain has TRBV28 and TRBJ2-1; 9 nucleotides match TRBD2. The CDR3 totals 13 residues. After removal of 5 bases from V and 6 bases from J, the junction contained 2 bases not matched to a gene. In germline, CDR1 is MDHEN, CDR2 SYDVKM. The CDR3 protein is CASSQTSGNEQFF. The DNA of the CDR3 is TGTGCCAGCAGTCAGACTAGCGGCAATGAGCAGTTCTTC. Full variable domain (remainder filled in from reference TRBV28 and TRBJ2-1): DVKVTQSSRYLVKRTGEKVFLECVQDMDHENMFWYRQDPGLGLRLIYFSYDVKMKEKGDIPEGYSVSREKKERFSLILESASTNQTSMYLCASSQTSGNEQFFGPGTRLTVL.

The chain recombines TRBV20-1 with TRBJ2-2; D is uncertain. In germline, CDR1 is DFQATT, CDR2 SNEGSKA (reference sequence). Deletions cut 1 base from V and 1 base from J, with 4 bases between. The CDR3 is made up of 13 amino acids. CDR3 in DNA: TGCAGTGCTAGAGGGCAGAACACCGGGGAGCTGTTTTTT. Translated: CSARGQNTGELFF.

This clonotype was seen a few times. The CDR3 protein is CASRTSGRAYEQYF. Here the CDR3 DNA reads TGTGCCAGCAGGACTAGCGGGAGGGCCTACGAGCAGTACTTC. The chain uses TRBV6-2 or TRBV6-3 and TRBJ2-7; TRBD2 matches 14 bases. In germline, CDR1 is MNHEY, CDR2 SVGEGT. V gave up 6 bases and J gave up 2 bases; unmatched junction bases: 0. The CDR3 runs to 14 residues.

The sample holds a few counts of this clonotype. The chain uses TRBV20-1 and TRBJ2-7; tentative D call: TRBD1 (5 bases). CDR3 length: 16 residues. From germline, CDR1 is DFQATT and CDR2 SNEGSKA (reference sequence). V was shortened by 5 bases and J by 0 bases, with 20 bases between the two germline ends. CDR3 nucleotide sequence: TGCAGTGCTGGAAAAAAACAGGCGACGAGCTCCTACGAGCAGTACTTC. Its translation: CSAGKKQATSSYEQYF.

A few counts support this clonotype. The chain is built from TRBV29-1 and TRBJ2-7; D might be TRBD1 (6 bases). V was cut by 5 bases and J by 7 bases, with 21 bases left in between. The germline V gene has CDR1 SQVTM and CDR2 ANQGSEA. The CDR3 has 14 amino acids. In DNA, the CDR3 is TGCAGCGTTTTGACAGGTACACTCCCTAGGGAGCAGTACTTC. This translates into CSVLTGTLPREQYF.

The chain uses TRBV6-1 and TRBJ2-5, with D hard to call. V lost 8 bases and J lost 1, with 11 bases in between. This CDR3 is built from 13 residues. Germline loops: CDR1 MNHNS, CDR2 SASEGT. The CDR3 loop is CASGMGFQETQYF. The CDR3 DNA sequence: TGTGCCAGCGGAATGGGGTTCCAAGAGACCCAGTACTTC.

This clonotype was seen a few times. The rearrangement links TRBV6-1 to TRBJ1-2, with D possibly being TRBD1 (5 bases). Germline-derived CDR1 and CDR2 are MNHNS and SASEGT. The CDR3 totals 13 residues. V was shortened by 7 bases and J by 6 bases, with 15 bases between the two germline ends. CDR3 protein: CASTRRRVNGYTF. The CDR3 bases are TGTGCCAGCACTCGCCGCAGGGTCAATGGCTACACCTTC.

The DNA of the CDR3 is TGTGCCAGCAGCCCCCGACTAGCGGAGAGCACAGATACGCAGTATTTT. It specifies CASSPRLAESTDTQYF. The chain couples TRBV9 to TRBJ2-3; 9 bases match TRBD2. Trimming at V came to 4 bases and at J to 0 bases, leaving 6 bases not matched to a gene. The CDR3 sequence is 16 residues long. Germline V gene lookup returns CDR1 SGDLS and CDR2 YYNGEE.

CDR3 protein: CASSPGTTDSYF. CDR3 coding DNA: TGCGCCAGCAGCCCCGGAACGACCGACAGCTACTTC. V gene TRBV5-1 combines with J gene TRBJ2-5, with D perhaps TRBD1 (5 bases). The V and J ends lost 4 bases and 14 bases respectively, with 18 bases between them. The CDR3 sequence is 12 residues long. CDR1 is SGHRS and CDR2 is YFSETQ in the germline V gene. Variable domain in full (rest from reference TRBV5-1 and TRBJ2-5): KAGVTQTPRYLIKTRGQQVTLSCSPISGHRSVSWYQQTPGQGLQFLFEYFSETQRNKGNFPGRFSGRQFSNSRSEMNVSTLELGDSALYLCASSPGTTDSYFGPGTRLLVL.

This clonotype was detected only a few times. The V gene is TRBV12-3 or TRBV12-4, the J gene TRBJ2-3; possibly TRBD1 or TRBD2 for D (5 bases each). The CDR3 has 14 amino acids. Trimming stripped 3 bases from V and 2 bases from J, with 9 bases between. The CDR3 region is CASSFTGHTDTQYF. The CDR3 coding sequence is TGTGCCAGCAGTTTTACGGGGCACACAGATACGCAGTATTTT.

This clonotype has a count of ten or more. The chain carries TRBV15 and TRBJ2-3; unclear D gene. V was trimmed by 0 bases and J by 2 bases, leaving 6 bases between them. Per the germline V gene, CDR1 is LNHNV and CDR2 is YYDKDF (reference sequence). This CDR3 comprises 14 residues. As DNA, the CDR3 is TGTGCCACCAGCAGAGAAGAGAACACAGATACGCAGTATTTT. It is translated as CATSREENTDTQYF.

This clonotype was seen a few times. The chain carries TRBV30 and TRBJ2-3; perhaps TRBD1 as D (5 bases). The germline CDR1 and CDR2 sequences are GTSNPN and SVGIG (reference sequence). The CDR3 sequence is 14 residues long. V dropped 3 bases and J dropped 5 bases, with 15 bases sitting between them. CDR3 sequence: CAWRWGALGDTQYF. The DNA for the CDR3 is TGTGCCTGGAGGTGGGGCGCCCTCGGAGATACGCAGTATTTT.